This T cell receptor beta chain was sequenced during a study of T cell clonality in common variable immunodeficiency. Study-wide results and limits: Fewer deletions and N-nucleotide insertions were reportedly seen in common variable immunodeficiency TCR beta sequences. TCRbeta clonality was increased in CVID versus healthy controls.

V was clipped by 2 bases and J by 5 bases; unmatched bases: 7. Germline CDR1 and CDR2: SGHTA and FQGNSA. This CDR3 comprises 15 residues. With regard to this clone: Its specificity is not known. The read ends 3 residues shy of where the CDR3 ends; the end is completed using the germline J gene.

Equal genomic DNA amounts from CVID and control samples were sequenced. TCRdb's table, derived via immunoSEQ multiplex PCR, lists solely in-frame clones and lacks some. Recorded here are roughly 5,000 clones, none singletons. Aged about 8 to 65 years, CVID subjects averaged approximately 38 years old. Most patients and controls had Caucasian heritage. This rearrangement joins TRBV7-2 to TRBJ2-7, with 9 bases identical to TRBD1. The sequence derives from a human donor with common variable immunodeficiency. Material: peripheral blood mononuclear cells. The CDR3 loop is CASSLTGTGRDEQYF. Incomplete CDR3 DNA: TGTGCCAGCAGCTTAACGGGGACAGGGAGAGACGAG.